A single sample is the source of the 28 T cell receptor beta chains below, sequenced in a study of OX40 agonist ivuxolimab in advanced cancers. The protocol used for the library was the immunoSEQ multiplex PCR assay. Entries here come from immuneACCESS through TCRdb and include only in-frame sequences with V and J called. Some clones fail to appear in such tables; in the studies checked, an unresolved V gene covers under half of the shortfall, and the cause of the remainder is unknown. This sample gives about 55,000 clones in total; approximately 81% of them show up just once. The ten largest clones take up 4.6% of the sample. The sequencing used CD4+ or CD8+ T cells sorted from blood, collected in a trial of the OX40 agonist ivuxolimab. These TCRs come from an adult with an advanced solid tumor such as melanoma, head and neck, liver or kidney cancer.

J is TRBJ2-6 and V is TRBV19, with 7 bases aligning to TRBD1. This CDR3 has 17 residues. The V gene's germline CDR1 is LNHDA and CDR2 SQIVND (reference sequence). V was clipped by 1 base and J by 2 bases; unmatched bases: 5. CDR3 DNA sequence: TGTGCCAGTAGTATAGGCAACAGGGGTACTGGGGCCAACGTCCTGACTTTC. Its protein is CASSIGNRGTGANVLTF.

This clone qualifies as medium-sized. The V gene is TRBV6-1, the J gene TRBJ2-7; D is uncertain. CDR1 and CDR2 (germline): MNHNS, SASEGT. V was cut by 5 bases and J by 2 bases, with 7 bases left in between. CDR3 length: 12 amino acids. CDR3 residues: CASSRTAYEQYF. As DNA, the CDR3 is TGTGCCAGCAGTCGGACGGCCTACGAGCAGTACTTC.

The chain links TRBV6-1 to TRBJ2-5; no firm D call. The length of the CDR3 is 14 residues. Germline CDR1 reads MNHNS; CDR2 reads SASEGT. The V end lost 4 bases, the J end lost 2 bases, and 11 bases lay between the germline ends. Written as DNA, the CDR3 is TGTGCCAGCAGTGTAGGCCAGCTACAAGAGACCCAGTACTTC. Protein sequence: CASSVGQLQETQYF.

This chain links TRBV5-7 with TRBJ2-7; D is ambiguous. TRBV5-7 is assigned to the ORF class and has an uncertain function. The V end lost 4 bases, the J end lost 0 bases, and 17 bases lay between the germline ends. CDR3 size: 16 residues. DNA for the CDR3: TGTGCCAGCAGCCCGGGTGAGGTGCCAAGCTCCTACGAGCAGTACTTC. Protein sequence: CASSPGEVPSSYEQYF.

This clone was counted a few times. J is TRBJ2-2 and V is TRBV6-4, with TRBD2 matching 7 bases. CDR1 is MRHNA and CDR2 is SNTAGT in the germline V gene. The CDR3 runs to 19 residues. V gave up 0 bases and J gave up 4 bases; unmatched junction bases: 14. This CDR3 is CASSDSKPLAESSTGELFF. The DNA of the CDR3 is TGTGCCAGCAGTGACTCGAAACCCCTAGCGGAGAGTAGCACCGGGGAGCTGTTTTTT.

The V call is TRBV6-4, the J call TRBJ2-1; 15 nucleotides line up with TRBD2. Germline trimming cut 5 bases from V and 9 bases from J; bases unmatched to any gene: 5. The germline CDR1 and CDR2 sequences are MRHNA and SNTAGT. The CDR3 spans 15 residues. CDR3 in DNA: TGTGCCAGCAGTAAGGAGGGACTAGCGGGAGGTGAGCAGTTCTTC. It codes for CASSKEGLAGGEQFF.

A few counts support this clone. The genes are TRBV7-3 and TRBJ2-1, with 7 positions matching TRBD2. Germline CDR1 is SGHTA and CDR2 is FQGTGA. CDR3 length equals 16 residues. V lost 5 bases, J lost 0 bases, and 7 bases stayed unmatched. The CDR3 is CASSTTGTISYNEQFF. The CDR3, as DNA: TGTGCCAGCAGCACGACCGGGACTATCTCCTACAATGAGCAGTTCTTC.

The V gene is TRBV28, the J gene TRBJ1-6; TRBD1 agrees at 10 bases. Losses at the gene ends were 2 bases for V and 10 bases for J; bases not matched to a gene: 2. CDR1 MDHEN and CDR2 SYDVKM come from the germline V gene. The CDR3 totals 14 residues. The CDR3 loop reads CASSLGTGDSPLHF. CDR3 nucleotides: TGTGCCAGCAGTTTAGGGACAGGGGACTCACCCCTCCACTTT.

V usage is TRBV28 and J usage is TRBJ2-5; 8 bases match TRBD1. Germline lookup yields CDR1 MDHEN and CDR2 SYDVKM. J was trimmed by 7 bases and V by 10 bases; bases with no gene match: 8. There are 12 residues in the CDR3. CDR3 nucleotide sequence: TGTGCCACCTCTGACAGGGGCGGGACCCAGTACTTC. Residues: CATSDRGGTQYF.

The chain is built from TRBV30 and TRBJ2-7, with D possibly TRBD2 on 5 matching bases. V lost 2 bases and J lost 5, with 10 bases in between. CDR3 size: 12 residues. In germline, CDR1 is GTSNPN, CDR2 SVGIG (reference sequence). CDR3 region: CAWSPGLHEQYF. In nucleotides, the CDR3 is TGTGCCTGGAGTCCCGGACTGCACGAGCAGTACTTC.

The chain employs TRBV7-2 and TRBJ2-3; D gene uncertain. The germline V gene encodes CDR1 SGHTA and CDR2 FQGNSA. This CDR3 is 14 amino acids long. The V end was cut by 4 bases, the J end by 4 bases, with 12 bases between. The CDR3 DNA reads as TGTGCCAGCAGCTCCAGGAACAATGCAGATACGCAGTATTTT. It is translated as CASSSRNNADTQYF.

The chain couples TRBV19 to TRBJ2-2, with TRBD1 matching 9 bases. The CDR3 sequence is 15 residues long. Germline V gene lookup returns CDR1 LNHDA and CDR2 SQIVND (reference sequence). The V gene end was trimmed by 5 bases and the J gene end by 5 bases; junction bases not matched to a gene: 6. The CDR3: CASSPRDRVTGELFF. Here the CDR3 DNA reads TGTGCCAGTAGTCCCCGGGACAGGGTTACCGGGGAGCTGTTTTTT.

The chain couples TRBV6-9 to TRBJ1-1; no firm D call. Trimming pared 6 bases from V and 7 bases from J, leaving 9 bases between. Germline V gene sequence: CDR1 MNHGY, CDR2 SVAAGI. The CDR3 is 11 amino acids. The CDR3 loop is CASSDGIEAFF. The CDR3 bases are TGTGCCAGCAGCGACGGAATTGAAGCTTTCTTT.

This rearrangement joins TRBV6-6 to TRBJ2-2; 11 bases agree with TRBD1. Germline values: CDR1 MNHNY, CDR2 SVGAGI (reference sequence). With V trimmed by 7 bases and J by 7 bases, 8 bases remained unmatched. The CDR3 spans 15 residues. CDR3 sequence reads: CASKGGQGAGGELFF. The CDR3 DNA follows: TGTGCCAGCAAGGGAGGACAGGGGGCGGGCGGGGAGCTGTTTTTT.

Written as DNA, the CDR3 is TGTGCCAGCAACCACCGGAGGGCGCCCATCGATGAGCAGTTCTTC. It specifies CASNHRRAPIDEQFF. The chain employs TRBV7-2 and TRBJ2-1; tentatively, D is TRBD2 (6 bases). This CDR3 spans 15 amino acids. V was trimmed by 7 bases and J by 8 bases, leaving 21 bases between them. Germline values: CDR1 SGHTA, CDR2 FQGNSA.

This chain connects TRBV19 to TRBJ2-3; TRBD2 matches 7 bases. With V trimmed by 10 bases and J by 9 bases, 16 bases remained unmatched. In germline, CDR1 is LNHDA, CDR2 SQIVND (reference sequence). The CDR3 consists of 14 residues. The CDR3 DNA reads TGTGCCACCCTGAACCGCCGAACTAGCGAGACGCAGTATTTT. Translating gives CATLNRRTSETQYF.

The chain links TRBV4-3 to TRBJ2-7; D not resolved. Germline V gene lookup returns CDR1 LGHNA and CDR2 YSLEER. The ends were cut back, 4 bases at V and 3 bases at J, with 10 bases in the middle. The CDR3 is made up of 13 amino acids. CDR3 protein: CASSPGPSYEQYF. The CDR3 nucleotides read TGCGCCAGCAGCCCGGGCCCGAGCTACGAGCAGTACTTC.

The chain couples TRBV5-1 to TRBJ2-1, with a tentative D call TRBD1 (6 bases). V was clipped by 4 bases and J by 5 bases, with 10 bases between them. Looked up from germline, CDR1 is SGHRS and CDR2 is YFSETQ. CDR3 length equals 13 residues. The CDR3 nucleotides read TGCGCCAGCAGCGCCGAGGGGGACAATGAGCAGTTCTTC. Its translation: CASSAEGDNEQFF.

The CDR3 bases are TGTGCCAGCAGCTTCAGCACGGAGACCCAGTACTTC. It codes for CASSFSTETQYF. The chain has TRBV7-9 and TRBJ2-5; no clear D. Germline V CDR1 and CDR2: SEHNR, FQNEAQ (reference sequence). Trimming left V 3 bases short and J 5 bases short, with 7 bases between. This CDR3 spans 12 amino acids.

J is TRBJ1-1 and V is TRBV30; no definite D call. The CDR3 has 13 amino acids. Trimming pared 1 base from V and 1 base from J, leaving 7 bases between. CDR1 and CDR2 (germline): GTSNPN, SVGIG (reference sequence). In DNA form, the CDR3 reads TGTGCCTGGAGTGGGTATCCGAACACTGAAGCTTTCTTT. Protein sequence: CAWSGYPNTEAFF. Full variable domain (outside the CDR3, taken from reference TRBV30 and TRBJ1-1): SQTIHQWPATLVQPVGSPLSLECTVEGTSNPNLYWYRQAAGRGLQLLFYSVGIGQISSEVPQNLSASRPQDRQFILSSKKLLLSDSGFYLCAWSGYPNTEAFFGQGTRLTVV.

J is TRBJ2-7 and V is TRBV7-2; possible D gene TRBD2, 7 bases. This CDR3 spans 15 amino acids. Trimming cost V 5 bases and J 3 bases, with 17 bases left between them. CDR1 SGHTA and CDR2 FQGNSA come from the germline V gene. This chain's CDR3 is CASSIGGQLFYEQYF. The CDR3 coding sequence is TGTGCCAGCAGCATCGGGGGGCAGCTCTTCTACGAGCAGTACTTC.

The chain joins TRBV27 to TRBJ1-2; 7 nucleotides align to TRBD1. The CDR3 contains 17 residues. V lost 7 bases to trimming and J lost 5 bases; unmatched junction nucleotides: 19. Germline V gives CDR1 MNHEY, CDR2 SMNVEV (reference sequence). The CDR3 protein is CASTLRQGASSFYGYTF. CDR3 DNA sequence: TGTGCCAGCACTCTGAGACAGGGTGCTTCCTCTTTTTATGGCTACACCTTC.

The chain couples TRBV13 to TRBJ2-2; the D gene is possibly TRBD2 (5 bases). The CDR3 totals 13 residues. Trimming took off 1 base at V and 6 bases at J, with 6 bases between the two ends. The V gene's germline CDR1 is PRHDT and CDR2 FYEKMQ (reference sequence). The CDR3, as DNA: TGTGCCAGCAGCTTAGTAGCGTCCGGGGAGCTGTTTTTT. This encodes CASSLVASGELFF. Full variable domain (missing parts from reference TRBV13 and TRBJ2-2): AAGVIQSPRHLIKEKRETATLKCYPIPRHDTVYWYQQGPGQDPQFLISFYEKMQSDKGSIPDRFSAQQFSDYHSELNMSSLELGDSALYFCASSLVASGELFFGEGSRLTVL.

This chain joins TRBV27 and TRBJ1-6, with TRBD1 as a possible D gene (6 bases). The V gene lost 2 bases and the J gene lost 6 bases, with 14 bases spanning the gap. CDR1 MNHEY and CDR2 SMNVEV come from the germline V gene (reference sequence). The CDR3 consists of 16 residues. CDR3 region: CASSLSSGTPNSPLHF. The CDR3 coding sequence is TGTGCCAGCAGTTTAAGTTCTGGGACACCTAATTCACCCCTCCACTTT.

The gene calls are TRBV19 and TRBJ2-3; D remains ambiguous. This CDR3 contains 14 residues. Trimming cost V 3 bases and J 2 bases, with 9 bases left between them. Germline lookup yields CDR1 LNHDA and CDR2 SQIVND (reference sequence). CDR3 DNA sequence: TGTGCCAGTAGTATTGGTGGTACCACAGATACGCAGTATTTT. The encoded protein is CASSIGGTTDTQYF. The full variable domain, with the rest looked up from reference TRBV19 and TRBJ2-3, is DGGITQSPKYLFRKEGQNVTLSCEQNLNHDAMYWYRQDPGQGLRLIYYSQIVNDFQKGDIAEGYSVSREKKESFPLTVTSAQKNPTAFYLCASSIGGTTDTQYFGPGTRLTVL.

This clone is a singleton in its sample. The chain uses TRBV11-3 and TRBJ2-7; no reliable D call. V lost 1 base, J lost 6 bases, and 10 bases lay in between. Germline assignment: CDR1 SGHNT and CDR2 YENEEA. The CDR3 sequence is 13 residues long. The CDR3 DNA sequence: TGTGCCAGCAGCTTAGGGGGTTCACTCGAGCAGTACTTC. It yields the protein CASSLGGSLEQYF.

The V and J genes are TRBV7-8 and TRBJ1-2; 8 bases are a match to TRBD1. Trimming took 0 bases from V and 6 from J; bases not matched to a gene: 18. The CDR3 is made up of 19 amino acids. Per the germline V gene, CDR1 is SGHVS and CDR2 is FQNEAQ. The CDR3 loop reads CASSLAVSGGPKVRDGYTF. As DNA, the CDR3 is TGTGCCAGCAGCTTAGCGGTATCAGGGGGCCCTAAAGTACGAGATGGCTACACCTTC.

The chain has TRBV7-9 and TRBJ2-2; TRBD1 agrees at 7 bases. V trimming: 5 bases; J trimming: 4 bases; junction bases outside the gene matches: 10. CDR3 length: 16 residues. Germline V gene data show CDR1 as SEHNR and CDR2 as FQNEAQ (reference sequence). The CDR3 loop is CASSPRTDRATGELFF. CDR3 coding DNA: TGTGCCAGCAGCCCCCGGACAGACAGGGCCACCGGGGAGCTGTTTTTT.